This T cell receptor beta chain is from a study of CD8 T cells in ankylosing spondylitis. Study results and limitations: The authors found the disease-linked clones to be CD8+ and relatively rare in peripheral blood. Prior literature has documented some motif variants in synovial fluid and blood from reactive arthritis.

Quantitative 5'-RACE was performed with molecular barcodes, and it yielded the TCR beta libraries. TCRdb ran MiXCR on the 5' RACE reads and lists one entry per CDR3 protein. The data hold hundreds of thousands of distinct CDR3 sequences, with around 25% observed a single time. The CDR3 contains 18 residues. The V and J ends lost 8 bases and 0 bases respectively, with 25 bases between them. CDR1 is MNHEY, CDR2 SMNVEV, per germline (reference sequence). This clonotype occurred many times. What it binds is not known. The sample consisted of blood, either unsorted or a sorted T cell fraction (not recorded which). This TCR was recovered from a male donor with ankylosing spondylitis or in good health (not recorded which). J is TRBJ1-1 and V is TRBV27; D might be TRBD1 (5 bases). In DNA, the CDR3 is TGTGCCAGCGGGCTTCGGTATGGGGGGTCCTCTATGAACACTGAAGCTTTCTTT. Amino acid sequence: CASGLRYGGSSMNTEAFF.